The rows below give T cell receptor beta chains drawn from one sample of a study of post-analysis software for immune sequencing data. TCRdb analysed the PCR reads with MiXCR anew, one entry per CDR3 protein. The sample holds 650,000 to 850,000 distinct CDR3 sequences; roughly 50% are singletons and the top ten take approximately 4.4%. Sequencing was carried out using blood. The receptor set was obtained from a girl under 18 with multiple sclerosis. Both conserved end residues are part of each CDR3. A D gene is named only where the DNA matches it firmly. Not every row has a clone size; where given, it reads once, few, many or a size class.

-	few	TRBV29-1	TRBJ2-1	CSVGGGANEQFF	TGCAGCGTTGGCGGGGGCGCGAATGAGCAGTTCTTC
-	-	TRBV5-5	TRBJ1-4	CASSLMQGVAEKLFF	TGTGCCAGCAGCTTGATGCAGGGAGTGGCTGAAAAACTGTTTTTT
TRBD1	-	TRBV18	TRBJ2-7	CASSPNTTGQYEQYF	TGTGCCAGCTCACCGAATACGACAGGGCAGTACGAGCAGTACTTC
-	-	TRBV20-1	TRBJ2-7	CSASPGSSVYEQYF	TGCAGTGCAAGCCCGGGGTCTAGCGTCTACGAGCAGTACTTC
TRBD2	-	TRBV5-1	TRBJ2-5	CASSSLGSGDKETQYF	TGCGCCAGCAGCTCTCTGGGTAGCGGGGACAAAGAGACCCAGTACTTC
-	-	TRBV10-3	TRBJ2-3	CAISVQGRADTQYF	TGTGCCATCAGTGTCCAGGGTAGGGCAGATACGCAGTATTTT
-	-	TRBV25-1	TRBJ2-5	CASSEPGRTQETQYF	TGTGCCAGCAGCGAACCGGGACGGACGCAAGAGACCCAGTACTTC
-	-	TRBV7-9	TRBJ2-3	CASSLIRVVDTQYF	TGTGCCAGCAGCTTAATCAGGGTGGTTGATACGCAGTATTTT
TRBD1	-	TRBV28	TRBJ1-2	CAGQGADNGYTF	TGTGCCGGCCAGGGGGCAGATAATGGCTACACCTTC
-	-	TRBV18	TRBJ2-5	CASSPGGAETQYF	TGTGCCAGCTCACCGGGGGGTGCGGAGACCCAGTACTTC
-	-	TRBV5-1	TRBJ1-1	CASSLDTSGHTEAFF	TGCGCCAGCAGCTTGGACACTAGCGGACATACTGAAGCTTTCTTT
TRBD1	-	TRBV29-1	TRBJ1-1	CSFSGGNTEAFF	TGCAGCTTCTCAGGGGGCAACACTGAAGCTTTCTTT
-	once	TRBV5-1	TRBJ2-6	CASSLAPDGIHSGANVLTF	TGCGCCAGCAGCTTGGCCCCGGACGGGATTCACTCTGGGGCCAACGTCCTGACTTTC
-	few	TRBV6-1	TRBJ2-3	CASRDLSWRGHTDTQYF	TGTGCCAGCAGAGACCTTTCCTGGCGGGGTCACACAGATACGCAGTATTTT
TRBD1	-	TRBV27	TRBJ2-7	CASSLTGRGEQYF	TGTGCCAGCAGTTTGACAGGGAGAGGCGAGCAGTACTTC
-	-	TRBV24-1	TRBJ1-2	CATSDPHTEGYTF	TGTGCCACCAGTGATCCCCACACGGAAGGCTACACCTTC
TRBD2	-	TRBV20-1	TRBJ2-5	CSASGTRKETQYF	TGCAGTGCTTCCGGGACTAGGAAAGAGACCCAGTACTTC
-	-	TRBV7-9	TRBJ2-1	CASSPRGPGNEQFF	TGTGCCAGCAGCCCGAGAGGCCCGGGGAATGAGCAGTTCTTC
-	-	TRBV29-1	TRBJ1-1	CGGGGLEAFF	TGCGGCGGGGGGGGCCTCGAAGCTTTCTTT
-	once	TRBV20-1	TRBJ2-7	CSAITRHTYEQYF	TGCAGTGCTATCACTCGACATACCTACGAGCAGTACTTC
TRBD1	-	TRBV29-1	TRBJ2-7	CSVLDRGVYEQYF	TGCAGCGTTCTGGACAGGGGAGTATACGAGCAGTACTTC
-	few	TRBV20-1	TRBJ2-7	CSAPGTYEQYF	TGCAGTGCGCCAGGAACCTACGAGCAGTACTTC
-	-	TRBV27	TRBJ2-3	CASSSLPSTDTQYF	TGTGCCAGCAGTTCCCTCCCCAGCACAGATACGCAGTATTTT
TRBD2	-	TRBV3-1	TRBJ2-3	CASSQASGDTDTQYF	TGTGCCAGCAGCCAAGCTAGCGGGGACACAGATACGCAGTATTTT
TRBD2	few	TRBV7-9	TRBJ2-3	CASSWGPLAGGPSTDTQYF	TGTGCCAGCAGCTGGGGACCACTAGCGGGCGGCCCGTCCACAGATACGCAGTATTTT
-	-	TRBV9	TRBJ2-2	CASRRGVPNTGELFF	TGTGCCAGCAGAAGAGGGGTCCCGAACACCGGGGAGCTGTTTTTT
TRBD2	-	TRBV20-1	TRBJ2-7	CSASGLVSHEQYF	TGCAGTGCAAGCGGACTAGTTTCCCACGAGCAGTACTTC
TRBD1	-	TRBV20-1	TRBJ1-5	CSAAIWDREDQPQHF	TGCAGTGCCGCTATTTGGGACAGGGAGGATCAGCCCCAGCATTTT
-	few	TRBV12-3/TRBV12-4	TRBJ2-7	CASRMAGTAVGEQYF	TGTGCCAGCAGGATGGCCGGGACGGCCGTGGGCGAGCAGTACTTC
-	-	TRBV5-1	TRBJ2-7	CASSPRAGDYEQYF	TGCGCCAGCAGCCCCCGGGCTGGTGACTACGAGCAGTACTTC
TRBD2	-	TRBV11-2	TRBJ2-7	CASSSPTSGKNEQYF	TGTGCCAGCAGCTCCCCGACTAGCGGGAAAAACGAGCAGTACTTC
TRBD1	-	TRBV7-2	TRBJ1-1	CASSLDVGGTMNTEAFF	TGTGCCAGCAGCTTAGATGTAGGGGGCACCATGAACACTGAAGCTTTCTTT
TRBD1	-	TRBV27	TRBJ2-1	CASSLFHPGTGTFF	TGTGCCAGCAGTTTATTTCATCCCGGGACAGGGACGTTCTTC
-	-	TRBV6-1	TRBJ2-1	CASSGDIYNEQFF	TGTGCCAGCAGTGGGGACATCTACAATGAGCAGTTCTTC
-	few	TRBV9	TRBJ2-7	CASSPLDRPYEQYF	TGTGCCAGCAGCCCATTAGATCGACCCTACGAGCAGTACTTC
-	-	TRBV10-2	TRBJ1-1	CASSESGRGATEAFF	TGCGCCAGCAGTGAGTCGGGTAGGGGCGCGACTGAAGCTTTCTTT
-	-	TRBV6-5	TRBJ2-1	CASSYALARSYNEQFF	TGTGCCAGCAGTTACGCGCTAGCGAGATCCTACAATGAGCAGTTCTTC
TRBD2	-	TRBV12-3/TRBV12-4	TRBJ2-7	CASSLMTSNEQYF	TGTGCCAGCAGTTTAATGACTAGCAACGAGCAGTACTTC
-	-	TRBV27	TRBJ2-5	CASSPLLGVGQETQYF	TGTGCCAGCAGTCCCCTATTGGGGGTAGGCCAAGAGACCCAGTACTTC
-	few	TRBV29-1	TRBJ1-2	CSALKEGHNYGYTF	TGCAGCGCCCTGAAGGAGGGCCACAACTATGGCTACACCTTC
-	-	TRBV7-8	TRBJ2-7	CASSLPGRTPYEQYF	TGTGCCAGCAGCCTGCCAGGCCGAACGCCCTACGAGCAGTACTTC
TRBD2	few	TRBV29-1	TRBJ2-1	CSVDKAGNVYNEQFF	TGCAGCGTTGATAAAGCGGGAAACGTCTACAATGAGCAGTTCTTC
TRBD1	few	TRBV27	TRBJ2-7	CASLLARGQGEQYF	TGTGCCAGCCTATTAGCCAGGGGGCAGGGAGAGCAGTACTTC
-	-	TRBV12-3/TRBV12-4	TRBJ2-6	CASSLPGSGVNVLTF	TGTGCCAGCAGTTTACCAGGCTCTGGGGTCAACGTCCTGACTTTC
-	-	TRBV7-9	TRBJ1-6	CASSQRGANLLSSYNSPLHF	TGTGCCAGCAGCCAACGGGGGGCGAATCTCTTAAGCTCCTATAATTCACCCCTCCACTTT
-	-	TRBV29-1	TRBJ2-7	CSVRDIYEQYF	TGCAGCGTCCGGGACATCTACGAGCAGTACTTC
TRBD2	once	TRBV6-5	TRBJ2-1	CASSYDVGLAGSYNEQFF	TGTGCCAGCAGTTACGATGTCGGACTAGCGGGCTCCTACAATGAGCAGTTCTTC
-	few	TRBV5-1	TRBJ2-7	CASSEGRYEQYF	TGCGCCAGCAGCGAGGGAAGGTACGAGCAGTACTTC
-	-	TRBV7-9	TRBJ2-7	CASSKPEGGRLEYEQYF	TGTGCCAGCAGCAAACCCGAGGGGGGCCGACTGGAATACGAGCAGTACTTC
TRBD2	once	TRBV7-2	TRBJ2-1	CASSPFLAGSSYNEQFF	TGTGCCAGCAGCCCCTTCCTAGCGGGGAGCTCCTACAATGAGCAGTTCTTC
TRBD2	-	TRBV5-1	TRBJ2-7	CASRPWGGSSYEQYF	TGCGCCAGCAGACCGTGGGGGGGAAGCTCCTACGAGCAGTACTTC
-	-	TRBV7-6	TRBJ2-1	CASSYPLNRTWKGEQFF	TGTGCCAGCAGCTACCCCCTTAACCGGACGTGGAAGGGTGAGCAGTTCTTC
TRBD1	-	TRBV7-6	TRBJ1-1	CASSWGQGAEAFF	TGTGCCAGCAGCTGGGGACAGGGTGCTGAAGCTTTCTTT